The present T cell receptor (beta chain) was sequenced within a study of early T cells in non-severe SARS-CoV-2 infection. Researchers tagged individual cDNA molecules with unique molecular identifiers. MiXCR was run by TCRdb on the 5' RACE reads, yielding one entry per CDR3 protein. This table has about 56,000 distinct CDR3 sequences, around 16% appearing once. Germline V gene data show CDR1 as SGHVS and CDR2 as FNYEAQ. This CDR3 contains 18 residues. The V end was cut by 0 bases, the J end by 0 bases, with 15 bases between. Specimen: whole blood, collected at baseline. The chain carries TRBV7-6 and TRBJ2-4; possibly TRBD1 for D (6 bases). The origin of this receptor is an adult who was a healthcare worker with PCR-confirmed SARS-CoV-2 infection or an uninfected control (not recorded which). The CDR3 is CASSLARTASLAKNIQYF. CDR3 in DNA: TGTGCCAGCAGCTTAGCGAGGACAGCGTCACTAGCCAAAAACATTCAGTACTTC.